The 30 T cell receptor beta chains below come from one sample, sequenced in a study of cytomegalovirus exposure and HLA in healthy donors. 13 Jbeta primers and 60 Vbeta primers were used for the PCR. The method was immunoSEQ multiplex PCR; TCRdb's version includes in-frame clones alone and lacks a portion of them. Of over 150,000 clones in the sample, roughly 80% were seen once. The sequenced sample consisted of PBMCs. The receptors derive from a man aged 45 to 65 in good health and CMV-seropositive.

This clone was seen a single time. As DNA, the CDR3 is TGTGCCAGTACCAGCAGGGGGTCTGTAGAGACCCAGTACTTC. This encodes CASTSRGSVETQYF. The chain has TRBV19 and TRBJ2-5, with 7 bases fitting TRBD1. Looked up from germline, CDR1 is LNHDA and CDR2 is SQIVND (reference sequence). This CDR3 spans 14 amino acids. Trimming removed 7 bases from V and 4 bases from J; junction bases left unmatched: 9.

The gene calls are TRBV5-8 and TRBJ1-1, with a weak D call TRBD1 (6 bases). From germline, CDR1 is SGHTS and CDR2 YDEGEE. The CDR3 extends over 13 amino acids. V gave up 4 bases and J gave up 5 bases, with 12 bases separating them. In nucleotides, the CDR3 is TGTGCCAGCAGCCTGACAGGCAGGACTGAAGCTTTCTTT. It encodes CASSLTGRTEAFF.

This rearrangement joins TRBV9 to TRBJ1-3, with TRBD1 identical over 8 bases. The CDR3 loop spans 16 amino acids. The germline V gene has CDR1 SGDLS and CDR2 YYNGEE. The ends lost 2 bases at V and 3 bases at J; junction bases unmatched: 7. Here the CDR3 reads CASSVRGQEFGNTIYF. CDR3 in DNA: TGTGCCAGCAGCGTGCGGGGACAGGAGTTTGGAAACACCATATATTTT.

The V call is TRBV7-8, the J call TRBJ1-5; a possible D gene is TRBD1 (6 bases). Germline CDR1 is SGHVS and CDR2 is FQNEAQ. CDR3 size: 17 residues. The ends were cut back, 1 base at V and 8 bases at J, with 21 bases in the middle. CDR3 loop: CASSLGAGNRASEPQHF. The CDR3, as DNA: TGTGCCAGCAGCTTAGGGGCCGGGAACAGGGCTTCTGAGCCCCAGCATTTT.

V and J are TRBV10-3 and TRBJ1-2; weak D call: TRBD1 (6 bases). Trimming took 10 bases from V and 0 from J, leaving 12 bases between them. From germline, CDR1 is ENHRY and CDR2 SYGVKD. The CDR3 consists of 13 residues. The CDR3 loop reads CATRDTANYGYTF. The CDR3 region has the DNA TGTGCCACCCGGGACACTGCTAACTATGGCTACACCTTC.

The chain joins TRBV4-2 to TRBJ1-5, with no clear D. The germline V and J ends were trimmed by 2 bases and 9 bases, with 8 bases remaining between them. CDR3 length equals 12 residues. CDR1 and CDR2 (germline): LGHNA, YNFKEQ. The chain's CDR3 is CASSQSGGPQHF. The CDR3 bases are TGTGCCAGCAGCCAAAGTGGCGGGCCCCAGCATTTT.

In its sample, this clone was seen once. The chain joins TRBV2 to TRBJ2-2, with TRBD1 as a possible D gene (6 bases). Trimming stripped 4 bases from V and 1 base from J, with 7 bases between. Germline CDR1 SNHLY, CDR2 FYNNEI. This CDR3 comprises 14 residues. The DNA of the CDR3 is TGTGCCAGCAGTGGCAGGGGGAACACCGGGGAGCTGTTTTTT. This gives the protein CASSGRGNTGELFF.

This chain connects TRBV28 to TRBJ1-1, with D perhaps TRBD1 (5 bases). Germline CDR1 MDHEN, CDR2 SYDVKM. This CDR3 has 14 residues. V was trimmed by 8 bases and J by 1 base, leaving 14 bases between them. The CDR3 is CASHPAGQNTEAFF. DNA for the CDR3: TGTGCCAGCCATCCGGCAGGGCAGAACACTGAAGCTTTCTTT.

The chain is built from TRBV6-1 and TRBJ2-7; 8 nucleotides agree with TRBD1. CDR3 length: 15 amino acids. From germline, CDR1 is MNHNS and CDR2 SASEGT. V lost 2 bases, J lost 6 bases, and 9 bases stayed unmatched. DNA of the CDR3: TGTGCCAGCAGTGAACTCCAGGGGGCGGTAGGCGAGCAGTACTTC. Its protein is CASSELQGAVGEQYF.

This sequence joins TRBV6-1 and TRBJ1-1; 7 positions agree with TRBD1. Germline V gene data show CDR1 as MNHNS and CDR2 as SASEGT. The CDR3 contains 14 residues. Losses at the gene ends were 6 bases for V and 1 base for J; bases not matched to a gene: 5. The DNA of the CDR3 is TGTGCCAGCAGCTCACAGGGGTGGAACACTGAAGCTTTCTTT. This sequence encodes CASSSQGWNTEAFF.

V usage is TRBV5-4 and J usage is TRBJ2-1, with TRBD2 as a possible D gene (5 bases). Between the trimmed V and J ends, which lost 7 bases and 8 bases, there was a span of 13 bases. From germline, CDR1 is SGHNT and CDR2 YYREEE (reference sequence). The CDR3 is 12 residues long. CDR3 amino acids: CASGGGTHEQFF. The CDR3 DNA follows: TGTGCCAGCGGAGGAGGTACCCATGAGCAGTTCTTC.

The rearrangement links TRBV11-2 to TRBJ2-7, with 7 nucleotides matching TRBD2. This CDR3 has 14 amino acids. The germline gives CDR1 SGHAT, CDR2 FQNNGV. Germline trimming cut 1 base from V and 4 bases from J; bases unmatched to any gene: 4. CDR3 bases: TGTGCCAGCAGCTTAGGGACTAGTGGTTACGAGCAGTACTTC. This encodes CASSLGTSGYEQYF.

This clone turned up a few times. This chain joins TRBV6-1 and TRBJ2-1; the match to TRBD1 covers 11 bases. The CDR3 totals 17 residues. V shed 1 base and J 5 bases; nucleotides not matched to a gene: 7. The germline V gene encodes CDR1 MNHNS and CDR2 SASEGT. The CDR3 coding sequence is TGTGCCAGCAGTGAAGGGACAGGGGGCGTCTTCAACAATGAGCAGTTCTTC. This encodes CASSEGTGGVFNNEQFF.

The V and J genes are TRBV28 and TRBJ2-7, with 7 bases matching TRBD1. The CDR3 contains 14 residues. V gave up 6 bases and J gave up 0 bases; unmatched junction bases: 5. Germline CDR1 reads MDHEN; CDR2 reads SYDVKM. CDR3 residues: CASSPGTDSYEQYF. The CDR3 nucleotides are TGTGCCAGCAGCCCCGGGACAGACTCCTACGAGCAGTACTTC.

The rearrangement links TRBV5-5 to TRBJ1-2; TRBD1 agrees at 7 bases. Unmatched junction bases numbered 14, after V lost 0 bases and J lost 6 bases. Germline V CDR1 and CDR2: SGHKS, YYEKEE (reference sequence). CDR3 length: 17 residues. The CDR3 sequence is CASSLGTLTGDSDGYTF. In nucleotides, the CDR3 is TGTGCCAGCAGCTTGGGTACCCTTACAGGGGACAGCGATGGCTACACCTTC.

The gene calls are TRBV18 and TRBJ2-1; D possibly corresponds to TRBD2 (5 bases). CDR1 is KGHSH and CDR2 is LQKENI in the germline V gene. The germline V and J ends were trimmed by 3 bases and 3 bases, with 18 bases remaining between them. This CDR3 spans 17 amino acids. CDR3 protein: CASSPGGGGFSYNEQFF. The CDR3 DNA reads TGTGCCAGCTCACCTGGAGGTGGTGGCTTTAGCTACAATGAGCAGTTCTTC.

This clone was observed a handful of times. The CDR3 DNA reads TGTGCCAGCAGGCCGGGGAGTGGTGGCAATCAGCCCCAGCATTTT. The encoded protein is CASRPGSGGNQPQHF. This rearrangement joins TRBV6-5 to TRBJ1-5; no clear D gene. In germline, CDR1 is MNHEY, CDR2 SVGAGI. There are 15 residues in the CDR3. V was trimmed by 6 bases and J by 2 bases, leaving 14 bases between them.

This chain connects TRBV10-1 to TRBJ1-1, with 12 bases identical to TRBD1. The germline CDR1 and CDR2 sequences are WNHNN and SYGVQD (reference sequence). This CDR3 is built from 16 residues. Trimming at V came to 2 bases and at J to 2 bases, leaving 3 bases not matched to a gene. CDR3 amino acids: CASSEGTGGPNTEAFF. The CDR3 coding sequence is TGCGCCAGCAGTGAGGGGACAGGGGGCCCAAACACTGAAGCTTTCTTT.

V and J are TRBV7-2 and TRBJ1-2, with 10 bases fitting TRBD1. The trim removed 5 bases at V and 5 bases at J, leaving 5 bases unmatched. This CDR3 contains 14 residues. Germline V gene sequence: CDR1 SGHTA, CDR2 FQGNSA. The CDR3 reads CASSPTGGGYGYTF. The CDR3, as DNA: TGTGCCAGCAGCCCGACAGGGGGCGGGTATGGCTACACCTTC.

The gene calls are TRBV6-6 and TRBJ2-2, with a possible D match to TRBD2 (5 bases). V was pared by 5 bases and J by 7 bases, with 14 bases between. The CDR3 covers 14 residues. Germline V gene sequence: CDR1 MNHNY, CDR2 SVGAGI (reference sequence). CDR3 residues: CASSGGEGYGELFF. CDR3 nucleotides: TGTGCCAGCAGTGGAGGCGAAGGGTACGGGGAGCTGTTTTTT.

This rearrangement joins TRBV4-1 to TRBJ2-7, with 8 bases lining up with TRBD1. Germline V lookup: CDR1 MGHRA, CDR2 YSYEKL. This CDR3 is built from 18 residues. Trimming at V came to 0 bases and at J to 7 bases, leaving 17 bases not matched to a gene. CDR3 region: CASSQDSGGQGLGREQYF. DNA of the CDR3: TGCGCCAGCAGCCAAGATAGCGGCGGACAGGGCCTTGGACGAGAGCAGTACTTC.

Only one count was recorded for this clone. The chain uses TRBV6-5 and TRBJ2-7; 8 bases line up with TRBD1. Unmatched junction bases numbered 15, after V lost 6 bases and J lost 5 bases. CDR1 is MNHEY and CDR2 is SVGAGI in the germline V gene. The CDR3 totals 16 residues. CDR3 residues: CASRYAGGAFLNEQYF. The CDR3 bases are TGTGCCAGCAGGTACGCAGGGGGCGCTTTTCTGAACGAGCAGTACTTC.

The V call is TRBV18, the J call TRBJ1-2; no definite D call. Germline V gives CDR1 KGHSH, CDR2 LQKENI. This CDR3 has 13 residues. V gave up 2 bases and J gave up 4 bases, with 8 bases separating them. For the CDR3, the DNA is TGTGCCAGCTCACCAGGGCCGGTCTATGGCTACACCTTC. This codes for CASSPGPVYGYTF.

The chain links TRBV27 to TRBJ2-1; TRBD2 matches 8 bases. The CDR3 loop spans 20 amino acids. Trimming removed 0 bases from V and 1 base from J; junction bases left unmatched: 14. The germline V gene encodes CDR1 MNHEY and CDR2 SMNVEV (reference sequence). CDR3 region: CASSLSGWGDGLASYNEQFF. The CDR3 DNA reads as TGTGCCAGCAGTTTATCGGGGTGGGGGGACGGACTAGCATCCTACAATGAGCAGTTCTTC.

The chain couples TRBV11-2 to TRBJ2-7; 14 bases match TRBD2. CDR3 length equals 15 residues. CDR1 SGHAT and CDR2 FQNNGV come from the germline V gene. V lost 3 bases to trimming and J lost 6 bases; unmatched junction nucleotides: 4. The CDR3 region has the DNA TGTGCCAGCAGCTTCCCGGGACTAGCGGGGGCCGAGCAGTACTTC. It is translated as CASSFPGLAGAEQYF.

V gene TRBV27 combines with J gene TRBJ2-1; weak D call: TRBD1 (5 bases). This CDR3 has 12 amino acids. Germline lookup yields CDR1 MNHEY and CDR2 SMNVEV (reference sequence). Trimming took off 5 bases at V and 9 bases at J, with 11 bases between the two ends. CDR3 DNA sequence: TGTGCCAGCAGTCCCTCTAGGGGTGAGCAGTTCTTC. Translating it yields CASSPSRGEQFF.

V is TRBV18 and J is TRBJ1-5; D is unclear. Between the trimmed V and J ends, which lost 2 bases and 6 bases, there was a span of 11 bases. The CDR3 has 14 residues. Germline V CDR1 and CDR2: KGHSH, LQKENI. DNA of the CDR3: TGTGCCAGCTCACCATTGTCAGGAAGTCAGCCCCAGCATTTT. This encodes CASSPLSGSQPQHF.

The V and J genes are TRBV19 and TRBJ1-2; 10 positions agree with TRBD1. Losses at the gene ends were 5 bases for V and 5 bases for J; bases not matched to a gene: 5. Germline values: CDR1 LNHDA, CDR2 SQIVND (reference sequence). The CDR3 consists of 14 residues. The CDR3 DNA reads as TGTGCCAGTAGTGATCCGGGACAGGGGTATGGCTACACCTTC. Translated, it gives CASSDPGQGYGYTF.

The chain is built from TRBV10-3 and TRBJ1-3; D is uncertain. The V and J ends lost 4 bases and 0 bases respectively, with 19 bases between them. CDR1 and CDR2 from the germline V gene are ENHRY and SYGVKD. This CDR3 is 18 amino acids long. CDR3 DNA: TGTGCCATCAGTGGGTCCCTGACTGGGGAGGGCTCTGGAAACACCATATATTTT. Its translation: CAISGSLTGEGSGNTIYF.

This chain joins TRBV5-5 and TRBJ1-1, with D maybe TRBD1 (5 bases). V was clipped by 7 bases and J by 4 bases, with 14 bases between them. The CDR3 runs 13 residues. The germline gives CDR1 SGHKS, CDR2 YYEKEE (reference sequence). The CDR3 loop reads CASRVVGRTEAFF. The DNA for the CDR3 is TGTGCCAGCCGCGTGGTGGGGCGCACTGAAGCTTTCTTT.